One and the same sample provided the 3 T cell receptor beta chains below, sequenced in a study of T cell changes during pregnancy in multiple sclerosis. The data were produced by immunoSEQ multiplex PCR, yet TCRdb's version contains in-frame clones alone and is incomplete. The sample yields about 65,000 clones, approximately 92% seen once. This specimen was CD8+ T cells from peripheral blood mononuclear cells, taken in the third trimester of pregnancy. The source of these receptors is a female donor in good health, enrolled as a control in a pregnancy study.

The chain uses TRBV7-2 and TRBJ2-5, with 16 bases aligning to TRBD2. Trimming cost V 8 bases and J 5 bases; bases outside gene matches: 8. Germline lookup yields CDR1 SGHTA and CDR2 FQGNSA. The CDR3 length is 16 residues. CDR3: CASSGTSGGAGETQYF. The DNA for the CDR3 is TGTGCCAGCTCCGGGACTAGCGGGGGGGCCGGGGAGACCCAGTACTTC.

The J gene is TRBJ1-2, the V gene TRBV15, with 7 positions matching TRBD1. The V segment lost 5 bases and the J segment 1 base; nucleotides outside the gene matches: 1. The CDR3 length is 13 residues. In germline, CDR1 is LNHNV, CDR2 YYDKDF (reference sequence). The CDR3, as DNA: TGTGCCACCAGCGGGACAGTTAACTATGGCTACACCTTC. It specifies CATSGTVNYGYTF.

The CDR3 DNA reads as TGTGCCAGCAGCTCCCCGGGTCCCTCGGGGCAGTACTTC. It encodes CASSSPGPSGQYF. The gene calls are TRBV13 and TRBJ2-7; D ambiguous. V lost 4 bases to trimming and J lost 9 bases, with 16 bases between them. Germline values: CDR1 PRHDT, CDR2 FYEKMQ (reference sequence). This CDR3 spans 13 amino acids.